This T cell receptor (beta chain) was observed in a study of Ad26.COV2.S vaccination and SARS-CoV-2 variants (dated by TCRdb to the early 2020s). Regarding the research as a whole: Vaccine-arm donors were drawn from COV1001, a multicentre, randomized, double-blind, placebo-controlled phase I-IIa trial of Ad26.COV2.S in healthy adults. Ad26.COV2.S was given intramuscularly at 5x10^10 or 1x10^11 viral particles, as a single shot or as two shots 56 days apart. The specificity and breadth of SARS-CoV-2-reactive T cell receptors after Ad26.COV2.S vaccination were assessed by TCRbeta repertoire sequencing. The TCR-sequenced set comprised around 30 samples: around 20 Ad26.COV2.S vaccine recipients, 5 placebo recipients and 8 SARS-CoV-2 convalescent individuals. Participants in the trial were split at random into five groups of five each, receiving low-dose or high-dose Ad26.COV2.S once or twice, or else placebo on both occasions. Investigators remained blinded to trial group allocation during experiments and outcome assessment.

Reading the label with the study, this specimen's treatment or condition is: roughly 20 received Ad26.COV2.S at low or high dose, single or two shots; roughly five received placebo; per-sample allocation not given. For vaccine and placebo recipients, repertoires were sequenced using samples collected on day 63 after the first injection. Cohort 1b enrolled roughly 25 adults aged 18-55 years at a single site in Boston, USA, between 29 July and 7 August 2020. Ad26.COV2.S was a replication-incompetent adenovirus type 26 vector expressing a prefusion-stabilized SARS-CoV-2 spike protein from the original Wuhan strain. On the study overall, not on this receptor specifically: After vaccination, substantial breadth of spike-specific CD8+ and CD4+ T cell responses was reported. Vaccine and placebo recipients had similar non-spike TCR breadth, a finding consistent with the vaccine containing only spike. The study was not powered for comparison of responses between vaccine doses or regimens. It was noted by the authors that total T cell responses may have been underestimated by the TCR breadth and depth analyses. Higher spike-specific TCR breadth was observed in Ad26.COV2.S recipients than in placebo recipients (P = 0.0014).

Details on this clone: Its binding antigen is unknown. No much larger clone exists at a distance of one base, and base qualities are not known.

The immunoSEQ Assay was used to sequence TCRbeta CDR3 regions. After extraction, genomic DNA underwent amplification by bias-controlled multiplex PCR, followed by high-throughput sequencing. Per the original workflow: To quantify the absolute abundance of every unique TCRbeta CDR3 region, sequences were collapsed and filtered. T cell fraction was estimated by normalization of TCRbeta template counts to usable DNA, with usable DNA being measured through amplification of reference genes present in all nucleated cells. Repertoire TCRs were annotated as SARS-CoV-2-specific by exact matching of V gene, CDR3 amino acid sequence and J gene to a known reactive TCR set. MIRA supplied the reference SARS-CoV-2 TCR set, which was filtered for enrichment in COVID-19-positive ImmuneCODE repertoires so that public or cross-reactive TCRs were removed. Using the MIRA antigens, annotated TCRs were further analysed by specific ORF or by position within an ORF. Breadth was defined as the number of annotated unique rearrangements divided by the total number of unique productive rearrangements, and depth was defined as the summed frequency of the annotated unique rearrangements. Two-sided Wilcoxon rank-sum tests were used to compare TCR breadth between groups. This is the immuneACCESS table as TCRdb keeps it, with only in-frame sequences that have V and J called. A part of the clones is gone; compared with another copy, unresolved V genes explain less than half, and the rest is unexplained. The DNA was the basis for D and trimming; V, J and clone size are from that table. Across this sample there are about 680,000 clones, with roughly 90% seen only once. Over 1.3% of the sample is in the top ten clones.

Between the V and J ends, shortened by 6 bases and 0 bases respectively, the junction contains 12 bases. The CDR3, from cysteine to phenylalanine, totals 15 residues. Kept here is only the CDR3 DNA, which spans 45 bases and is read in frame from base 1. CDR1 and CDR2 (MNHEY, SVGAGI) derive from the germline V gene. Sample: peripheral blood, taken in a trial of Ad26.COV2.S vaccine versus placebo. The V and J genes are TRBV6-5 and TRBJ2-1, with TRBD2 tentatively as D gene (6 bases match). This sequence originates from a person aged 18-60 years who received the Ad26.COV2.S COVID-19 vaccine or a placebo. This receptor carries the CDR3 CASRRAGPSYNEQFF. The DNA reads as follows: TGTGCCAGCAGGCGGGCGGGACCCTCCTACAATGAGCAGTTCTTC.